This T cell receptor (beta chain) was identified during a study of blood T cell repertoires in COVID-19. About the research overall: Samples taken during acute and convalescent COVID-19 were collected in the United States, Italy and Spain. Sources were T cells, B-cell-depleted T cells, or PBMCs; the material itself was cDNA or gDNA.

Unmatched junction bases numbered 2, after V lost 0 bases and J lost 6 bases. The germline V gene encodes CDR1 SNHLY and CDR2 FYNNEI. This CDR3 region has 14 residues. Source study methods: Scientists estimated how many nucleated cells there were by amplifying reference gene primers. TCRdb's table, derived via immunoSEQ multiplex PCR, lists solely in-frame clones and lacks some. V, J and clone size are taken as reported in that table, and D and trimming were inferred from the DNA itself. Among 110,000 or so clones, more than 60% were seen once, and the ten largest hold around 2.5%. The sample consisted of peripheral blood. This sequence originates from a man aged 45 to 65 with acute or convalescent COVID-19. The rearrangement links TRBV2 to TRBJ2-1; TRBD2 aligns across 7 bases. The CDR3 reads CASSEAGTTNEQFF. The CDR3 nucleotides are TGTGCCAGCAGTGAAGCCGGGACTACCAATGAGCAGTTCTTC. Full variable domain (rest looked up from reference TRBV2 and TRBJ2-1): EPEVTQTPSHQVTQMGQEVILRCVPISNHLYFYWYRQILGQKVEFLVSFYNNEISEKSEIFDDQFSVERPDGSNFTLKIRSTKLEDSAMYFCASSEAGTTNEQFFGPGTRLTVL.